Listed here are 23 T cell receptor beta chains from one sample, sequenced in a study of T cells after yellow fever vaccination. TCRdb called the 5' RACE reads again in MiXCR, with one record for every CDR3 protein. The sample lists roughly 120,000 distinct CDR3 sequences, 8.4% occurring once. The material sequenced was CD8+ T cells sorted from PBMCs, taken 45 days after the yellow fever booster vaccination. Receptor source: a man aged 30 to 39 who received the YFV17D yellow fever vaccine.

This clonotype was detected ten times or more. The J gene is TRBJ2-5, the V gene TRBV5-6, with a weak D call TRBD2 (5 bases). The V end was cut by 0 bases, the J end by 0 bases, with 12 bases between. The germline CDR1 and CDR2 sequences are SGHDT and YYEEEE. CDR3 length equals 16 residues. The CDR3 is CASSLVYGNYQETQYF. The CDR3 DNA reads TGTGCCAGCAGCTTGGTGTACGGGAATTACCAAGAGACCCAGTACTTC.

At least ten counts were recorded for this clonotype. CDR3 in amino acids: CASGPPGRTKETQYF. CDR3 sequence (DNA): TGTGCCAGCGGCCCGCCCGGTAGGACCAAAGAGACCCAGTACTTC. The V gene is TRBV6-1, the J gene TRBJ2-5; D uncertain. V shed 8 bases and J shed 3 bases, with 19 bases lying between them. The CDR3 covers 15 residues. Germline V gives CDR1 MNHNS, CDR2 SASEGT.

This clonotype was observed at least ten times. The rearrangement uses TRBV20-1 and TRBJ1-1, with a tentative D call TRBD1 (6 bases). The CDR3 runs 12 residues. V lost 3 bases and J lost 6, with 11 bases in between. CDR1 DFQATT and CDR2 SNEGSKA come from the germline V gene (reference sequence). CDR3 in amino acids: CSARIGGAEAFF. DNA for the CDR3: TGCAGTGCTAGGATAGGGGGGGCTGAAGCTTTCTTT.

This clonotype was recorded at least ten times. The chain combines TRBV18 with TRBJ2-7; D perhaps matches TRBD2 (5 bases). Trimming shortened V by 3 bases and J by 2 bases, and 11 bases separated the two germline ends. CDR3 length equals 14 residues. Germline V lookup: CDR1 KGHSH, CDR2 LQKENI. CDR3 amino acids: CASSPGISTYEQYF. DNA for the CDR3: TGTGCCAGCTCACCCGGGATTAGCACCTACGAGCAGTACTTC.

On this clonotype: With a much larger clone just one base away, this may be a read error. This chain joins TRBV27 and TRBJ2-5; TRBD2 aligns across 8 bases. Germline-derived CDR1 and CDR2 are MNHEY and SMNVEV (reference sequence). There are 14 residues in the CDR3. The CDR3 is CACSFGGEGETQYF. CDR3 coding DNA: TGTGCCTGCAGTTTCGGGGGGGAGGGAGAGACCCAGTACTTC.

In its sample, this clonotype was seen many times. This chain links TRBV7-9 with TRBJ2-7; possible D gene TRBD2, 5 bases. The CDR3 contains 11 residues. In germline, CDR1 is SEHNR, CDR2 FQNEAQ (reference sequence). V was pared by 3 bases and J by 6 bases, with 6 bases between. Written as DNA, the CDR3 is TGTGCCAGCAGCTTGGCGGGCGAGCAGTACTTC. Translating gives CASSLAGEQYF.

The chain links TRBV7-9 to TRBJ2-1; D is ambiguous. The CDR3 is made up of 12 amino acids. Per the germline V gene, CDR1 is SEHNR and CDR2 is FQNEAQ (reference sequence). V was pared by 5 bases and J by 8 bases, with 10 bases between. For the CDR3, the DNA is TGTGCCAGCAGCCCTACTCAGTATGAGCAGTTCTTC. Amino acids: CASSPTQYEQFF.

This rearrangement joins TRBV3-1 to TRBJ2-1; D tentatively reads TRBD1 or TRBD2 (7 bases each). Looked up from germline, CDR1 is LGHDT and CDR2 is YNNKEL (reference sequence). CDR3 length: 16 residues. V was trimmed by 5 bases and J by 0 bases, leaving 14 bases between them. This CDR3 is CASSLGGGGSYNEQFF. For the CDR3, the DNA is TGTGCCAGCAGCTTAGGGGGCGGGGGCTCCTACAATGAGCAGTTCTTC.

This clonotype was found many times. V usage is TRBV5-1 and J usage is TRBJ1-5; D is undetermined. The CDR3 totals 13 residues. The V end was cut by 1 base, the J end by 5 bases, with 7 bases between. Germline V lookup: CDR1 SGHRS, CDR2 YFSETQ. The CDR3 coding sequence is TGCGCCAGCAGCTTGTTGGGCGATCAGCCCCAGCATTTT. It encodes CASSLLGDQPQHF.

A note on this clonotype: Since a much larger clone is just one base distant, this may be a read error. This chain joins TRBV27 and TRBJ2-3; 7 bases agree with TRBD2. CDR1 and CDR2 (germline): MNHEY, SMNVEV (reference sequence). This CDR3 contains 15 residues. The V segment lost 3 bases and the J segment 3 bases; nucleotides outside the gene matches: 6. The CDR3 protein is CASSLGAGETDTQYF. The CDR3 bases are TGTGCCAGCAGTTTGGGCGCGGGAGAGACAGATACGCAGTATTTT.

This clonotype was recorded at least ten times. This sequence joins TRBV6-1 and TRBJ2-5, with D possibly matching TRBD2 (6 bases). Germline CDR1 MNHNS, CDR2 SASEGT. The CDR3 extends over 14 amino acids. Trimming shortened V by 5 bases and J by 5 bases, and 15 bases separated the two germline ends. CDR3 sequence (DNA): TGTGCCAGCAGTCCGGAGGGCCTGGGGGAGACCCAGTACTTC. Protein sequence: CASSPEGLGETQYF.

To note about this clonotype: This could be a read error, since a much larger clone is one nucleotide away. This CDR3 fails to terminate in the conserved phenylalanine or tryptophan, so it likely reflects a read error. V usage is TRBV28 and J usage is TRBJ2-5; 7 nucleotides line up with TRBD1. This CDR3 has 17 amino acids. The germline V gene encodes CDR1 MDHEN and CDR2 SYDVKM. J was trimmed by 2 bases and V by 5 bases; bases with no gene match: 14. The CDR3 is CASSLPPDRVTQETQYL. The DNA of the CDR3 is TGTGCCAGCAGTCTCCCACCCGACAGGGTCACTCAAGAGACCCAGTACTTA.

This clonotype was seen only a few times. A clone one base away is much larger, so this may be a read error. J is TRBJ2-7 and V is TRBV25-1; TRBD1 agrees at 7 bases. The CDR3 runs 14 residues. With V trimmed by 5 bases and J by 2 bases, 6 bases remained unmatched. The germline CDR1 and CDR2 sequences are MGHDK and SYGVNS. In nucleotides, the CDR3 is TGTGCCAGCAGTCTTGGGACAGCGGCCTACGAGCAGTACTTC. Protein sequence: CASSLGTAAYEQYF.

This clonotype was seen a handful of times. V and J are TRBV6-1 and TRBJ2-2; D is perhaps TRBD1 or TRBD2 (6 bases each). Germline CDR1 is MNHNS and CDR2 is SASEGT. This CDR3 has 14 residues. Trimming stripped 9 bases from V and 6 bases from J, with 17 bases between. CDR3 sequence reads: CASRGGAGAGELFF. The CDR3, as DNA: TGTGCCAGTCGAGGGGGAGCGGGCGCCGGGGAGCTGTTTTTT.

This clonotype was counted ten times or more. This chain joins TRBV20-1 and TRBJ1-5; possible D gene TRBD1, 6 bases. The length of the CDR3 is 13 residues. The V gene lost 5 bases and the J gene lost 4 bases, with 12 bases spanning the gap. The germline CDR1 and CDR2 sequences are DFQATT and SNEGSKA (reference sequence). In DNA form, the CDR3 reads TGCAGTGCTTTTACAGGGCAGAATCAGCCCCAGCATTTT. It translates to CSAFTGQNQPQHF.

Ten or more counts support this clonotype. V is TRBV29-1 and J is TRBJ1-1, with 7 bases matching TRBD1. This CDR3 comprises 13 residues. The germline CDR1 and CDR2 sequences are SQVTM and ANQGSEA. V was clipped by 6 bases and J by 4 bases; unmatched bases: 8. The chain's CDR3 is CSVETGRSTEAFF. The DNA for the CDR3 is TGCAGCGTGGAGACAGGGAGATCCACTGAAGCTTTCTTT.

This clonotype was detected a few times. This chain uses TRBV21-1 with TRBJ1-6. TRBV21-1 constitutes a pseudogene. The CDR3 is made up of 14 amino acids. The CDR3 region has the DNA TGTGCCAGCAGCAAAGAGGGCAGTAATTCACCCCTCCACTTT. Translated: CASSKEGSNSPLHF.

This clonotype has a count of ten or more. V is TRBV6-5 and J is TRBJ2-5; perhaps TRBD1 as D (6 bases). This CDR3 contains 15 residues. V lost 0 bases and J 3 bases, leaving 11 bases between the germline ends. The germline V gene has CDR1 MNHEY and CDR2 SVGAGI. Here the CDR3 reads CASSYSGGEEETQYF. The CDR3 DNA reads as TGTGCCAGCAGTTACTCAGGGGGTGAGGAAGAGACCCAGTACTTC.

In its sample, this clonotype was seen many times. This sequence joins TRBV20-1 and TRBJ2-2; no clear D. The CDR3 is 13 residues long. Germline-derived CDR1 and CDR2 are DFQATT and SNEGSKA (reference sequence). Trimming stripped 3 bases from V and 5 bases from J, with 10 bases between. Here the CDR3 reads CSASASRTGELFF. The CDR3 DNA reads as TGCAGTGCTAGCGCCTCGAGGACCGGGGAGCTGTTTTTT.

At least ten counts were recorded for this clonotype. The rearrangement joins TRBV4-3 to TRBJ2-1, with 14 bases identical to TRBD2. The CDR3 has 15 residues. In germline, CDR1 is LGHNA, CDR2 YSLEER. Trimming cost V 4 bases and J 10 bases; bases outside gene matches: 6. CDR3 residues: CASSPGLAGAGEQFF. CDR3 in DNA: TGCGCCAGCAGCCCGGGACTAGCGGGAGCGGGGGAGCAGTTCTTC.

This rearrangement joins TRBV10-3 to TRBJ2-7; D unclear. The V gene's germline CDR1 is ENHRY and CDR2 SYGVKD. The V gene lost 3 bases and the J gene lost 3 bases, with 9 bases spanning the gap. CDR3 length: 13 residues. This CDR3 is CAISENRDYEQYF. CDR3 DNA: TGTGCCATCAGTGAAAATAGGGACTACGAGCAGTACTTC.

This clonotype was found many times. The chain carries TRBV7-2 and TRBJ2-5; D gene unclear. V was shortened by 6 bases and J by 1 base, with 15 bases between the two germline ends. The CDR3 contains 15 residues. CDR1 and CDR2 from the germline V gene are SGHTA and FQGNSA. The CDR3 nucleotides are TGTGCCAGCAGTTCAATGGGCCGCTCCCAAGAGACCCAGTACTTC. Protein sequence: CASSSMGRSQETQYF.

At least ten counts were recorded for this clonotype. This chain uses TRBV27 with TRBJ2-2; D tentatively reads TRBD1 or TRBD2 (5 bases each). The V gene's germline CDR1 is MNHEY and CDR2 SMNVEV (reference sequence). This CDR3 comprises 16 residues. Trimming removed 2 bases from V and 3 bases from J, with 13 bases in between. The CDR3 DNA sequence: TGTGCCAGCAGTTTACCGGGACGGATCGACACCGGGGAGCTGTTTTTT. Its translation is CASSLPGRIDTGELFF.